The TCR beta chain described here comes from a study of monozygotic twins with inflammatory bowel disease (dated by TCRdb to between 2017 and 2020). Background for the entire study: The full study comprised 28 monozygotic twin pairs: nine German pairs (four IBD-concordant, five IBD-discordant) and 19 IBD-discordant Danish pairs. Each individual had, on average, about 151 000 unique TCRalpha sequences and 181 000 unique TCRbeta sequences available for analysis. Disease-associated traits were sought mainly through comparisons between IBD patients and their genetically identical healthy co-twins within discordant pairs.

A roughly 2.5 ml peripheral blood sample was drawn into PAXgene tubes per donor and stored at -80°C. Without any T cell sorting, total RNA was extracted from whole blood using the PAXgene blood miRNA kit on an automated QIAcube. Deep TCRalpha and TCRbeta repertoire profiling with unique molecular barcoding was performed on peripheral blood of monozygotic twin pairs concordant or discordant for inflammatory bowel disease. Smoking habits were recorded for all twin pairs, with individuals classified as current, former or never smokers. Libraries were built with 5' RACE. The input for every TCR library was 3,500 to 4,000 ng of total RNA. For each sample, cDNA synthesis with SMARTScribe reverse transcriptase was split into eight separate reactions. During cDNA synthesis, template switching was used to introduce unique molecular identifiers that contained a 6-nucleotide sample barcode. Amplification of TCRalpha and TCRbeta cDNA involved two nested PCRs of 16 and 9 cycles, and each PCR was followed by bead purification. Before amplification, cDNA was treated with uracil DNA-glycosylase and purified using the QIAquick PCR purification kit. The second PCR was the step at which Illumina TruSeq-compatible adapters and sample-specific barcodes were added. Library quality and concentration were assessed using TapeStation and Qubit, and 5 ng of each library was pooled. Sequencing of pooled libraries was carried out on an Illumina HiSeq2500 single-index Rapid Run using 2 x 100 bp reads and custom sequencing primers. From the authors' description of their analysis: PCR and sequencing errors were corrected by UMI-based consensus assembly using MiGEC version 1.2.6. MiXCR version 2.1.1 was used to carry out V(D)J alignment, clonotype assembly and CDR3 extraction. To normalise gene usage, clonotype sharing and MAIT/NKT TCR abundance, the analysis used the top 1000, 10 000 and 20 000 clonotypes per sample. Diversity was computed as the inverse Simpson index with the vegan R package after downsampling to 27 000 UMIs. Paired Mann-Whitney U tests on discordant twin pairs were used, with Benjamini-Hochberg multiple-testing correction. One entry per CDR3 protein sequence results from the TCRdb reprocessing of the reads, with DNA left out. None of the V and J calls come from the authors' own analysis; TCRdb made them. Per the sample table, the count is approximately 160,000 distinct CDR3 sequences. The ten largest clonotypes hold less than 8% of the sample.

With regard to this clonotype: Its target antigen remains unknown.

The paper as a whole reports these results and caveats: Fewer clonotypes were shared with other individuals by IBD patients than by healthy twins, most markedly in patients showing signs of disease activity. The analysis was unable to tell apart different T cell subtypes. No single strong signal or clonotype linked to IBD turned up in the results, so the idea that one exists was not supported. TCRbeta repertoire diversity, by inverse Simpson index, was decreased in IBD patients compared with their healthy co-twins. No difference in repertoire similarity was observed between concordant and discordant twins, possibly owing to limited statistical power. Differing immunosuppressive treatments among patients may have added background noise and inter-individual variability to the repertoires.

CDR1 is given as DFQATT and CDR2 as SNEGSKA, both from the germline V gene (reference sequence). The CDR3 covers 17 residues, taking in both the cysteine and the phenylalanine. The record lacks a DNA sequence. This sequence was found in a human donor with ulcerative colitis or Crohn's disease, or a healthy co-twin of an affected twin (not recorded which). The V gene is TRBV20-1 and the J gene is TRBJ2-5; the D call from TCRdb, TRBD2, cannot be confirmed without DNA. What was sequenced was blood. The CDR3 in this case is CSATHGTSGGYQETQYF.